This T cell receptor (beta chain) was sequenced during a study of blood T cells in healthy people across ages. With V trimmed by 4 bases and J by 4 bases, 11 bases remained unmatched. Germline values: CDR1 SGHRS, CDR2 YFSETQ. The CDR3 totals 17 residues. A second PCR, run for about 7 to 11 cycles, used a sample-barcoded 5' primer plus a J-beta primer mix. A single record per CDR3 protein comes from TCRdb applying MiXCR to the 5' RACE reads. The profile covers fewer than 600,000 distinct CDR3 sequences, with roughly a quarter appearing a single time and about 3.3% taken by the ten largest. Another study also made use of these data, one on T cells of mothers and their children.

The V call is TRBV5-1, the J call TRBJ2-2; 9 bases line up with TRBD2. The sequenced sample was blood. The TCR sequence derives from a boy aged 2 to 10 in good health. CDR3 region: CASSLSHSGRSTGELFF. For the CDR3, the DNA is TGCGCCAGCAGCCTATCCCATAGCGGGAGAAGCACCGGGGAGCTGTTTTTT.